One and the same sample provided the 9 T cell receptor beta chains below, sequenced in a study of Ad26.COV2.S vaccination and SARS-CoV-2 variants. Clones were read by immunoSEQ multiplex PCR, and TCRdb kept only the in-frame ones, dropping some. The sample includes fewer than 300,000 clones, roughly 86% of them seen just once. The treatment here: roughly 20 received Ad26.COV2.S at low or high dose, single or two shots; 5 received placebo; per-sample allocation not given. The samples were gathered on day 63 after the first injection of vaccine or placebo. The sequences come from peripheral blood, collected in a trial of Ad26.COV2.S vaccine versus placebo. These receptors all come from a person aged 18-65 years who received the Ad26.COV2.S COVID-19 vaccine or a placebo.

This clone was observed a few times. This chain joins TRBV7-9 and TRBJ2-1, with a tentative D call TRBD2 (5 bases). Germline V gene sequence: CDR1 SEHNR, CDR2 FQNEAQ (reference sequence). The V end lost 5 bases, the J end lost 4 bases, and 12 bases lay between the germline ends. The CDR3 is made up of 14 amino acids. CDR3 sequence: CASSKRWEYNEQFF. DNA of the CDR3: TGTGCCAGCAGCAAAAGGTGGGAGTACAATGAGCAGTTCTTC.

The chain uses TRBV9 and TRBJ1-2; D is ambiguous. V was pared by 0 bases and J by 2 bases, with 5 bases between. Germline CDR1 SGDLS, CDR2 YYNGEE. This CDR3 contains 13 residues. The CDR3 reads CASSVVSNYGYTF. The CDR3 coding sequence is TGTGCCAGCAGCGTAGTTTCCAACTATGGCTACACCTTC.

The CDR3 DNA reads TGTGCCAGCAGCCCTACAACGGGGATGGGCAATCAGCCCCAGCATTTT. It codes for CASSPTTGMGNQPQHF. The rearrangement uses TRBV7-8 and TRBJ1-5; unclear D gene. In germline, CDR1 is SGHVS, CDR2 FQNEAQ. V dropped 5 bases and J dropped 2 bases, with 16 bases sitting between them. The CDR3 totals 16 residues.

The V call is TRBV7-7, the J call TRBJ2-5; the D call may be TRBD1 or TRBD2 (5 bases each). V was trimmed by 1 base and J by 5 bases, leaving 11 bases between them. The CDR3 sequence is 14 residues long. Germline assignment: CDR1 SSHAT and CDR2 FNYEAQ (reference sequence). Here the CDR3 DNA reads TGTGCCAGCAGCTTAGTTTCAGGGACGGAGACCCAGTACTTC. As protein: CASSLVSGTETQYF.

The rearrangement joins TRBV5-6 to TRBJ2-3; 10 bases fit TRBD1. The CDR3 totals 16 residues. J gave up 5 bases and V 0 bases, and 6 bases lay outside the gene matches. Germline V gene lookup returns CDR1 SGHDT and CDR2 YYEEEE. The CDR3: CASSLGQGASVDTQYF. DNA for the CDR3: TGTGCCAGCAGCTTGGGACAGGGGGCGTCGGTAGATACGCAGTATTTT.

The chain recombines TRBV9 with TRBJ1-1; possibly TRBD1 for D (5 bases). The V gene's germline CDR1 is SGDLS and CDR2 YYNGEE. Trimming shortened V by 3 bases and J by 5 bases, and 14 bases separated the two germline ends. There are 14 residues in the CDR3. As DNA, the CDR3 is TGTGCCAGCAGCGGGGACGCTGAGGTTACTGAAGCTTTCTTT. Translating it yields CASSGDAEVTEAFF.

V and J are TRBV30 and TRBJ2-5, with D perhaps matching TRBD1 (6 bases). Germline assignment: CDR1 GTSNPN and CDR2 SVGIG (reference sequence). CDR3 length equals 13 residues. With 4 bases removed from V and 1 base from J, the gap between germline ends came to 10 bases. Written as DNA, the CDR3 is TGTGCCTGGACACAGGGTCTCCAAGAGACCCAGTACTTC. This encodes CAWTQGLQETQYF.

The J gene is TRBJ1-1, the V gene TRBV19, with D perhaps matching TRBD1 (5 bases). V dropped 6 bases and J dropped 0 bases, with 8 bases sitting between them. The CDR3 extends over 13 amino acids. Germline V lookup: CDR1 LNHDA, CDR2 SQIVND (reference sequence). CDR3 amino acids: CASRRDLNTEAFF. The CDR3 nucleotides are TGTGCCAGTAGACGGGACTTGAACACTGAAGCTTTCTTT.

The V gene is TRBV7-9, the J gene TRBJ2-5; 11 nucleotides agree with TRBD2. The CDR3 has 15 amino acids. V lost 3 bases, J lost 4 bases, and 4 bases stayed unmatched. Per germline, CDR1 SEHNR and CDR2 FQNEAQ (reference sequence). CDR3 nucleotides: TGTGCCAGCAGCTTGGGGACTAGCGGATCAGAGACCCAGTACTTC. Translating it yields CASSLGTSGSETQYF.